This T cell receptor beta chain was recorded in a study of control samples from healthy donors and cancer patients. TCRdb's table, derived via immunoSEQ multiplex PCR, lists solely in-frame clones and lacks some. The table lists about 160,000 clones, approximately 94% of them singletons. This CDR3 comprises 13 residues. Germline V gives CDR1 SNHLY, CDR2 FYNNEI. V was clipped by 0 bases and J by 8 bases, with 10 bases between them. The sample holds one count of this clone. The chain employs TRBV2 and TRBJ1-2, with unresolved D. The sequenced material came from PBMCs. This TCR derives from a man in his 60s with colorectal cancer. CDR3 residues: CASSEARVSGYTF. CDR3 DNA sequence: TGTGCCAGCAGTGAAGCGCGAGTCTCAGGCTACACCTTC.